This TCR beta chain was observed in a study of blood T cell repertoires in COVID-19. CDR3 length: 14 residues. The V and J ends lost 6 bases and 4 bases respectively, with 15 bases between them. The germline CDR1 and CDR2 sequences are MNHEY and SMNVEV (reference sequence). Original processing methods: Estimation of nucleated cell counts was performed using reference gene primer amplification. TCRdb's table, derived via immunoSEQ multiplex PCR, lists solely in-frame clones and lacks some. For V, J and clone size, that table is used; D and trimming come from the DNA. This table has around 150,000 clones, about nine tenths appearing once.

V is TRBV27 and J is TRBJ1-1; the D is unclear. The sample consisted of peripheral blood. This TCR was sampled from a man between 60 and 75 years old with active or convalescent COVID-19. Here the CDR3 DNA reads TGTGCCAGCAGAGAGAGGGTTTGGACCACTGAAGCTTTCTTT. Amino acid sequence: CASRERVWTTEAFF.